The source of this T cell receptor (beta chain) is a study of blood T cell repertoires in COVID-19. Study at large: PBMCs, B-cell-depleted T cells, or T cells were the source of the cDNA or gDNA that made up the material.

The CDR3 length is 14 residues. Germline loops: CDR1 MNHEY, CDR2 SMNVEV (reference sequence). The V gene lost 0 bases and the J gene lost 7 bases, with 12 bases spanning the gap. Only in-frame clones appear in the TCRdb table, and some are missing; sequencing was by immunoSEQ multiplex PCR. In the table there are some 170,000 clones, under 95% of which are singletons. This receptor was obtained from a man between 60 and 75 years old with active or convalescent COVID-19. The sequenced material came from peripheral blood. The genes are TRBV27 and TRBJ2-5; a possible D gene is TRBD2 (6 bases). Written as DNA, the CDR3 is TGTGCCAGCAGTTTATCGCGGCAGGGAGGGACCCAGTACTTC. Protein: CASSLSRQGGTQYF.